The 21 T cell receptor beta chains below come from one sample, sequenced in a study of blood T cell repertoires in COVID-19. Sequencing was performed with immunoSEQ multiplex PCR; in TCRdb, only in-frame clones are kept and a portion is missing. The profile covers around 240,000 clones, with 75% to 90% appearing a single time and less than 0.9% taken by the ten largest. Source material: PBMCs or T cells enriched from blood (not recorded which). These TCRs come from a man aged 50 to 59 who had been exposed to COVID-19.

This rearrangement joins TRBV28 to TRBJ2-1; 13 nucleotides align to TRBD2. The length of the CDR3 is 17 residues. In germline, CDR1 is MDHEN, CDR2 SYDVKM. The ends lost 0 bases at V and 9 bases at J; junction bases unmatched: 8. The CDR3 loop is CASSLWGTSGTSGEQFF. DNA of the CDR3: TGTGCCAGCAGTTTATGGGGGACTAGCGGGACCAGTGGTGAGCAGTTCTTC.

V is TRBV5-1 and J is TRBJ1-1, with 7 bases matching TRBD1. This CDR3 contains 15 residues. Germline CDR1 reads SGHRS; CDR2 reads YFSETQ. V lost 2 bases, J lost 1 base, and 5 bases stayed unmatched. CDR3 sequence reads: CASSLTGAPNTEAFF. CDR3 coding DNA: TGCGCCAGCAGCTTAACAGGGGCTCCGAACACTGAAGCTTTCTTT.

This clone has a handful of counts. The CDR3 loop is CASSHRPGGTDTQYF. The DNA for the CDR3 is TGCGCCAGCAGCCACAGACCGGGGGGCACAGATACGCAGTATTTT. The chain has TRBV5-1 and TRBJ2-3; possibly TRBD2 for D (6 bases). Germline CDR1 and CDR2: SGHRS and YFSETQ. V shed 4 bases and J shed 1 base, with 13 bases lying between them. This CDR3 comprises 15 residues. Drawing the rest from reference TRBV5-1 and TRBJ2-3, the complete variable domain is KAGVTQTPRYLIKTRGQQVTLSCSPISGHRSVSWYQQTPGQGLQFLFEYFSETQRNKGNFPGRFSGRQFSNSRSEMNVSTLELGDSALYLCASSHRPGGTDTQYFGPGTRLTVL.

The chain combines TRBV18 with TRBJ2-6, with TRBD2 identical over 13 bases. The CDR3 covers 18 residues. In germline, CDR1 is KGHSH, CDR2 LQKENI. V dropped 3 bases and J dropped 2; count of bases not matched to a gene: 4. The CDR3 spells CASSPIGLAGAGANVLTF. The CDR3 DNA sequence: TGTGCCAGCTCACCTATAGGACTAGCGGGAGCTGGGGCCAACGTCCTGACTTTC.

V usage is TRBV7-2 and J usage is TRBJ1-5; no clear D. The germline V and J ends were trimmed by 5 bases and 5 bases, with 10 bases remaining between them. The CDR3 consists of 13 residues. Germline-derived CDR1 and CDR2 are SGHTA and FQGNSA. CDR3 coding DNA: TGTGCCAGCAGCCCCTCTCGAGATCAGCCCCAGCATTTT. It translates to CASSPSRDQPQHF.

This clone was seen only once. As DNA, the CDR3 is TGTGCCACCAGCAGAGATCCGTCGGGGGAGGAAAAACTGTTTTTT. Amino acids: CATSRDPSGEEKLFF. This chain uses TRBV15 with TRBJ1-4; D is perhaps TRBD1 (5 bases). The V end lost 0 bases, the J end lost 8 bases, and 13 bases lay between the germline ends. CDR3 length: 15 amino acids. In germline, CDR1 is LNHNV, CDR2 YYDKDF (reference sequence).

The rearrangement joins TRBV5-1 to TRBJ2-3, with D possibly being TRBD2 (6 bases). V was pared by 2 bases and J by 2 bases, with 15 bases between. The CDR3 length is 16 residues. Germline V gene sequence: CDR1 SGHRS, CDR2 YFSETQ. The CDR3 nucleotides are TGCGCCAGCAGCTTCAGGAGGGGCTCGAACACAGATACGCAGTATTTT. Amino acids: CASSFRRGSNTDTQYF.

This clone was detected once. The CDR3 protein is CASSSRQAPGELFF. CDR3 bases: TGTGCCAGCAGTTCCCGACAGGCCCCCGGGGAGCTGTTTTTT. The chain combines TRBV27 with TRBJ2-2; D may be TRBD1 (6 bases). Germline loops: CDR1 MNHEY, CDR2 SMNVEV (reference sequence). V gave up 4 bases and J gave up 6 bases, with 12 bases separating them. CDR3 length: 14 residues.

This chain joins TRBV28 and TRBJ1-1; D call uncertain. The V end was cut by 4 bases, the J end by 3 bases, with 12 bases between. There are 14 residues in the CDR3. Germline V gene data show CDR1 as MDHEN and CDR2 as SYDVKM. The CDR3 DNA reads TGTGCCAGCAGTTCCCCCGGGTTAGACACTGAAGCTTTCTTT. Protein product: CASSSPGLDTEAFF.

This rearrangement joins TRBV4-1 to TRBJ1-4; D ambiguous. Germline CDR1 and CDR2: MGHRA and YSYEKL. Between the trimmed V and J ends, which lost 1 base and 2 bases, there was a span of 8 bases. This CDR3 region has 15 residues. CDR3 loop: CASSQGAGTNEKLFF. Here the CDR3 DNA reads TGCGCCAGCAGCCAAGGAGCGGGGACTAATGAAAAACTGTTTTTT.

The chain joins TRBV6-5 to TRBJ1-6, with TRBD1 matching 8 bases. This CDR3 contains 15 residues. The V and J ends lost 6 bases and 8 bases, in that order; junction bases with no gene match: 9. Germline CDR1 reads MNHEY; CDR2 reads SVGAGI. CDR3 amino acids: CASSNLPGQDSPLHF. The CDR3 coding sequence is TGTGCCAGCAGCAACTTACCGGGACAGGATTCACCCCTCCACTTT.

V is TRBV28 and J is TRBJ1-2, with TRBD1 identical over 8 bases. The J segment lost 4 bases and the V segment lost 5 bases, leaving 6 bases of the junction unmatched. Germline V gene sequence: CDR1 MDHEN, CDR2 SYDVKM. The length of the CDR3 is 14 residues. The CDR3 sequence is CASSAPTGVYGYTF. CDR3 in DNA: TGTGCCAGCAGTGCCCCGACAGGGGTCTATGGCTACACCTTC.

This clone showed up just once. The J gene is TRBJ2-2, the V gene TRBV6-5; TRBD2 agrees at 7 bases. This CDR3 has 15 residues. With V trimmed by 0 bases and J by 3 bases, 1 base remained unmatched. The germline gives CDR1 MNHEY, CDR2 SVGAGI. CDR3 protein: CASSYSTSYTGELFF. Here the CDR3 DNA reads TGTGCCAGCAGTTACTCGACTAGCTACACCGGGGAGCTGTTTTTT.

The V and J genes are TRBV19 and TRBJ2-1, with 9 bases identical to TRBD1. The CDR3 spans 15 residues. Germline trimming cut 4 bases from V and 9 bases from J; bases unmatched to any gene: 10. Germline CDR1 is LNHDA and CDR2 is SQIVND (reference sequence). DNA for the CDR3: TGTGCCAGTAGTACCCCGGGACAGGGTGTCAGTGAGCAGTTCTTC. Translated, it gives CASSTPGQGVSEQFF.

The chain carries TRBV5-1 and TRBJ1-6; D is unresolved. Per germline, CDR1 SGHRS and CDR2 YFSETQ. Trimming took off 0 bases at V and 5 bases at J, with 6 bases between the two ends. This CDR3 comprises 14 residues. The CDR3 spells CASSLVSDNSPLHF. The CDR3 nucleotides are TGCGCCAGCAGCTTGGTCTCGGATAATTCACCCCTCCACTTT.

The V call is TRBV9, the J call TRBJ2-2, with D hard to call. The CDR3 covers 14 residues. The germline V and J ends were trimmed by 0 bases and 3 bases, with 6 bases remaining between them. Germline CDR1 is SGDLS and CDR2 is YYNGEE. The CDR3 DNA is TGTGCCAGCAGCGTAGTAGCCTACACCGGGGAGCTGTTTTTT. It specifies CASSVVAYTGELFF.

The chain employs TRBV30 and TRBJ2-7, with D perhaps TRBD2 (5 bases). Germline CDR1 GTSNPN, CDR2 SVGIG (reference sequence). V lost 3 bases to trimming and J lost 3 bases, with 12 bases between them. The CDR3 runs 13 residues. Here the CDR3 reads CAWRGSSFYEQYV. The CDR3 region has the DNA TGTGCCTGGAGGGGTTCTAGCTTCTACGAGCAGTACGTC.

Concerning this clone itself: Other nucleotide sequences from this sample produce the same CDR3. The rearrangement uses TRBV30 and TRBJ1-1; D gene uncertain. CDR1 GTSNPN and CDR2 SVGIG come from the germline V gene (reference sequence). Deletions cut 1 base from V and 0 bases from J, with 6 bases between. This CDR3 comprises 13 residues. CDR3 in amino acids: CAWSGQVNTEAFF. The CDR3 bases are TGTGCCTGGAGTGGCCAGGTGAACACTGAAGCTTTCTTT. Combining the CDR3 with reference TRBV30 and TRBJ1-1 gives the whole variable domain SQTIHQWPATLVQPVGSPLSLECTVEGTSNPNLYWYRQAAGRGLQLLFYSVGIGQISSEVPQNLSASRPQDRQFILSSKKLLLSDSGFYLCAWSGQVNTEAFFGQGTRLTVV.

The chain combines TRBV28 with TRBJ1-5; unclear D gene. V lost 4 bases to trimming and J lost 0 bases, with 7 bases between them. This CDR3 spans 14 amino acids. Germline V lookup: CDR1 MDHEN, CDR2 SYDVKM. Here the CDR3 DNA reads TGTGCCAGCAGTTACGGGATTAGCAATCAGCCCCAGCATTTT. Translation gives CASSYGISNQPQHF.

The rearrangement joins TRBV5-1 to TRBJ1-1; maybe TRBD1 (6 bases). The CDR3 sequence is 14 residues long. Trimming pared 5 bases from V and 1 base from J, leaving 12 bases between. CDR1 is SGHRS, CDR2 YFSETQ, per germline. Here the CDR3 DNA reads TGCGCCAGCAGTATACAGGGCCCGAACACTGAAGCTTTCTTT. Translation gives CASSIQGPNTEAFF.

The chain combines TRBV5-1 with TRBJ2-1, with TRBD2 identical over 13 bases. V shed 0 bases, J shed 1 base, and the junction held 4 bases outside the gene matches. The CDR3 is 18 residues long. The V gene's germline CDR1 is SGHRS and CDR2 YFSETQ. The CDR3, as DNA: TGCGCCAGCAGCTTGGTACTAGCGGGGGGGCCTTCCTACAATGAGCAGTTCTTC. This translates into CASSLVLAGGPSYNEQFF.